This entry is about one T cell receptor beta chain. Its antigen is as yet unknown. After the first PCR, alpha and beta chain libraries were processed separately. This entry belongs to a study of naive and memory T cell subsets. The study's findings and limits: Activation and differentiation may alter RNA-based TCR counts. In naive cells, over 85% of TCR sequences were seen only once.

V lost 0 bases to trimming and J lost 0 bases, with 9 bases between them. CDR1 is LNHNV and CDR2 is YYDKDF in the germline V gene (reference sequence). This CDR3 region has 16 residues. Two oligonucleotides, mixed equimolar, formed the beta constant-region primer covering TRBC1 and TRBC2. The ligated cDNA underwent four PCR rounds using SP2 and nested alpha and beta constant-region primers. TCRdb used MiXCR to reprocess the UMI-ligation and nested PCR reads, holding one entry per CDR3 protein. Of 130,000 to 150,000 distinct CDR3 sequences in the sample, about a sixth are singletons; the top ten hold 0.14% to 0.15%.

Sequencing input: naive CD4+ T cells from blood. The sequence came from a human donor in good health. V usage is TRBV15 and J usage is TRBJ1-3; D uncertain. In DNA form, the CDR3 reads TGTGCCACCAGCAGAGACGTGGCGGCCTCTGGAAACACCATATATTTT. Protein: CATSRDVAASGNTIYF. Combining the CDR3 with reference TRBV15 and TRBJ1-3 gives the whole variable domain DAMVIQNPRYQVTQFGKPVTLSCSQTLNHNVMYWYQQKSSQAPKLLFHYYDKDFNNEADTPDNFQSRRPNTSFCFLDIRSPGLGDTAMYLCATSRDVAASGNTIYFGEGSWLTVV.